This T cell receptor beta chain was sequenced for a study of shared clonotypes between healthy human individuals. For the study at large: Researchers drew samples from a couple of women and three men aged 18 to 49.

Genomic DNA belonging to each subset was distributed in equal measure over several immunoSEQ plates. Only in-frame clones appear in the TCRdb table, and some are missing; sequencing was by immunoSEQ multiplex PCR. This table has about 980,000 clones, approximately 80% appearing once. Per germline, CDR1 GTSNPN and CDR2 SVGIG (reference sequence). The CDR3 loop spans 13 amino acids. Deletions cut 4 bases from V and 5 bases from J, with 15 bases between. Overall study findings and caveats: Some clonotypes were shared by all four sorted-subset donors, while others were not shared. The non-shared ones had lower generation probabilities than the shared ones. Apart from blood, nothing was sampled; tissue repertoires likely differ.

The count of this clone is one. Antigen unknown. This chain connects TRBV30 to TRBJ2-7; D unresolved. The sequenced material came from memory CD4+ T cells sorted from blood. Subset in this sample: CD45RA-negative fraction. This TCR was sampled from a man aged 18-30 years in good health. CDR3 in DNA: TGTGCCTGGACTACTTCCACGTCACACGAGCAGTACTTC. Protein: CAWTTSTSHEQYF.